The 2 T cell receptor beta chains presented below share a single source sample, sequenced in a study of T cell changes during pregnancy in multiple sclerosis. Sequencing was performed with immunoSEQ multiplex PCR; in TCRdb, only in-frame clones are kept and a portion is missing. The sample holds about 49,000 clones, around 94% seen once. Sequences were derived from CD8+ T cells from peripheral blood mononuclear cells, sampled before pregnancy. Receptors were obtained from a female donor with multiple sclerosis, enrolled in a pregnancy study.

The chain joins TRBV6-4 to TRBJ2-1, with D maybe TRBD2 (6 bases). The V end lost 6 bases, the J end lost 0 bases, and 12 bases lay between the germline ends. Germline lookup yields CDR1 MRHNA and CDR2 SNTAGT. This CDR3 comprises 15 residues. CDR3 DNA: TGTGCCAGCAGCAACGACGGGGGCTCCTACAATGAGCAGTTCTTC. Translating it yields CASSNDGGSYNEQFF.

The table lists this clone with a count of one. This chain connects TRBV7-4 to TRBJ2-1; the match to TRBD2 covers 10 bases. Germline assignment: CDR1 SGHVT and CDR2 SQSDAQ. The CDR3 covers 18 residues. Trimming removed 5 bases from V and 10 bases from J; junction bases left unmatched: 20. The CDR3 region has the DNA TGTGCCAGCAGCCGACAAAAGTTTAGCGGGAGGATTACCCCCGAGCAGTTCTTC. It codes for CASSRQKFSGRITPEQFF. Full variable domain (remainder filled in from reference TRBV7-4 and TRBJ2-1): GAGVSQSPRYKVAKRGRDVALRCDSISGHVTLYWYRQTLGQGSEVLTYSQSDAQRDKSGRPSGRFSAERPERSVSTLKIQRTEQGDSAVYLCASSRQKFSGRITPEQFFGPGTRLTVL.